These T cell receptor beta chains were read from a single sample in a study of blood T cell repertoires in COVID-19. The method was immunoSEQ multiplex PCR; TCRdb's version includes in-frame clones alone and lacks a portion of them. The profile shows 250,000 to 350,000 clones, 92% of them singletons. The sequencing sample was made of PBMCs or T cells enriched from blood (not recorded which). The receptor set was obtained from a woman between 25 and 40 years old who had recovered from COVID-19. Each CDR3 is given with its conserved first and last residue.

V: TRBV3-1/TRBV3-2
J: TRBJ1-2
CDR3: CASSQESGYGYTF

V: TRBV9
J: TRBJ1-3
CDR3: CASSNGNSGNTIYF

V: TRBV13
J: TRBJ2-2
CDR3: CASSLTGVNTGELFF

V: TRBV4-3
J: TRBJ1-2
CDR3: CASSPTTGHGYTF

V: TRBV5-4
J: TRBJ2-7
CDR3: CASSYPTGYEQYF

V: TRBV7-2
J: TRBJ1-1
CDR3: CASSLSGPQGTEAFF

V: TRBV6-1
J: TRBJ2-7
CDR3: CASSEAGGQGEQYF

V: TRBV18
J: TRBJ2-1
CDR3: CASSPRTSGRGDNEQFF

V: TRBV4-1
J: TRBJ2-7
CDR3: CASSQGVTVLAHKQYF

V: TRBV7-8
J: TRBJ1-5
CDR3: CASSRQSLRDNQPQHF

V: TRBV3-1/TRBV3-2
J: TRBJ1-2
CDR3: CASSQDTGSHGYTF

V: TRBV11-3
J: TRBJ2-7
CDR3: CASSSLYEQYF

V: TRBV6-1
J: TRBJ1-5
CDR3: CASSEGTGGGIGNQPQHF

V: TRBV6-2/TRBV6-3
J: TRBJ1-5
CDR3: CASSLPRDGYPNQPQHF

V: TRBV7-9
J: TRBJ2-2
CDR3: CASSLLPVVDTGELFF

V: TRBV11-2
J: TRBJ2-7
CDR3: CASSLGDSTYEQYF

V: TRBV7-6
J: TRBJ2-1
CDR3: CASSLGSEQFF

V: TRBV28
J: TRBJ1-2
CDR3: CASSFWTGGEGYTF

V: TRBV29-1
J: TRBJ2-5
CDR3: CSVSSGARETQYF

V: TRBV9
J: TRBJ1-2
CDR3: CASSASGFYGYTF

V: TRBV6-5
J: TRBJ1-2
CDR3: CASRFGQVDGGYTF

V: TRBV18
J: TRBJ2-7
CDR3: CASSPGLVTYEQYF

V: TRBV19
J: TRBJ1-5
CDR3: CATNRGQINQPQHF

V: TRBV18
J: TRBJ2-2
CDR3: CASSPGAVVINTGELFF

V: TRBV28
J: TRBJ2-1
CDR3: CASSFLAGGDEQFF

V: TRBV9
J: TRBJ2-3
CDR3: CASSVAGLASDTQYF

V: TRBV6-2/TRBV6-3
J: TRBJ2-7
CDR3: CASSYPLVWRTDRPYEQYF

V: TRBV5-1
J: TRBJ1-5
CDR3: CASSGGESNQPQHF

V: TRBV5-4
J: TRBJ2-7
CDR3: CASSPVAGALEQYF

V: TRBV19
J: TRBJ2-5
CDR3: CASSIGDSQETQYF

V: TRBV4-2
J: TRBJ2-5
CDR3: CASSQGASRGLEETQYF

V: TRBV27
J: TRBJ2-7
CDR3: CASSPQVSYEQYF

V: TRBV5-1
J: TRBJ2-2
CDR3: CASSSRLAALPGELFF

V: TRBV29-1
J: TRBJ2-1
CDR3: CSVTGLGEQFF

V: TRBV11-2
J: TRBJ2-3
CDR3: CASSVDISTDTQYF

V: TRBV11-2
J: TRBJ2-3
CDR3: CASSLDSLAGVASTDTQYF

V: TRBV7-2
J: TRBJ1-5
CDR3: CASSVDRNQPQHF

V: TRBV7-3
J: TRBJ1-3
CDR3: CASSPGTGGNTIYF

V: TRBV5-1
J: TRBJ2-7
CDR3: CASSLSSRVTSEQYF

V: TRBV18
J: TRBJ1-2
CDR3: CASSPTPDSYGYTF

V: TRBV12-3/TRBV12-4
J: TRBJ2-7
CDR3: CASSFPPTEQYF

V: TRBV27
J: TRBJ2-3
CDR3: CASSGLLAGVADTQYF

V: TRBV28
J: TRBJ2-5
CDR3: CASSAHRVGETQYF

V: TRBV5-5
J: TRBJ1-4
CDR3: CASSLVQGNEKLFF

V: TRBV7-2
J: TRBJ2-3
CDR3: CASSLGRGDTQYF

V: TRBV28
J: TRBJ2-7
CDR3: CASSSDRGYDEQYF

V: TRBV2
J: TRBJ1-1
CDR3: CASSVRGRNTEAFF

V: TRBV11-2
J: TRBJ2-2
CDR3: CASSPGHVNTGELFF

V: TRBV6-5
J: TRBJ1-6
CDR3: CASSYSKGANNSPLHF

V: TRBV6-5
J: TRBJ1-5
CDR3: CASSSQGKDQPQHF

V: TRBV5-6
J: TRBJ2-3
CDR3: CASSLWLAGGPVAPDTQYF

V: TRBV2
J: TRBJ1-2
CDR3: CASRPTANYGYTF

V: TRBV6-5
J: TRBJ2-7
CDR3: CASSPPSGVWYEQYF

V: TRBV18
J: TRBJ1-5
CDR3: CASSQTGTSNQPQHF

V: TRBV5-1
J: TRBJ2-2
CDR3: CASSWNSLNTGELFF

V: TRBV19
J: TRBJ1-2
CDR3: CASSRDRRYGYTF